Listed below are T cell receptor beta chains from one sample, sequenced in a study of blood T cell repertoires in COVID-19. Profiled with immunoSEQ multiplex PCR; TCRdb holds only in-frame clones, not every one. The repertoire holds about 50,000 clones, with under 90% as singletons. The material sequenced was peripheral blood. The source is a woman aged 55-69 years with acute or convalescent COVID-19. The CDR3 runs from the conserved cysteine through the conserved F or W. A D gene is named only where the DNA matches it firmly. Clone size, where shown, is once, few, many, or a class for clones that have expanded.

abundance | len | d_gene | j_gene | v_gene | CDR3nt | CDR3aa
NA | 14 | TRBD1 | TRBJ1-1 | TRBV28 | TGTGCCAGCAGTTTAACAGGGGGCAACACTGAAGCTTTCTTT | CASSLTGGNTEAFF
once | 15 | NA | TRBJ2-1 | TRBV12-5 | TGTGCTAGTGGTTTGCAAACGAGCTCCTACAATGAGCAGTTCTTC | CASGLQTSSYNEQFF
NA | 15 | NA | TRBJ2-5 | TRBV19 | TGTGCCAGTAGTATTCTGGGAGGAGGGGAGGAGACCCAGTACTTC | CASSILGGGEETQYF
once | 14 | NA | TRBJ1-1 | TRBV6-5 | TGTGCCAGCAGTCTACAGTCTTCGAACACTGAAGCTTTCTTT | CASSLQSSNTEAFF
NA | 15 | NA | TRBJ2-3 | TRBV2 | TGTGCCAGCTCGAGGGGGCAGCGGGCTCCAGATACGCAGTATTTT | CASSRGQRAPDTQYF
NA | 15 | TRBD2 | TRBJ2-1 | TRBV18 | TGTGCCAGCTCACTAGCGGGACGAGACTACAATGAGCAGTTCTTC | CASSLAGRDYNEQFF
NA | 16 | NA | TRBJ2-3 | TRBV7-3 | TGTGCCAGCAGCTTAACGCAGGCAGGAGGGACAGATACGCAGTATTTT | CASSLTQAGGTDTQYF
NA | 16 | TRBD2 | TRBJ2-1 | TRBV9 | TGTGCCAGCAGCCCTCTAGCGGGAGGGCAAGGAGGTGAGCAGTTCTTC | CASSPLAGGQGGEQFF
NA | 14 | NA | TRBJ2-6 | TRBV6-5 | TGTGCCAGCAGTTACCTCTCTGGGGCCAACGTCCTGACTTTC | CASSYLSGANVLTF
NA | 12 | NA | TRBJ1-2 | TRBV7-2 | TGTGCCAGCAGCGGAAGGGAGTATGGCTACACCTTC | CASSGREYGYTF
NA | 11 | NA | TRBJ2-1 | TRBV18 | TGTGCCAGCTCACCAGGAGGTGAGCAGTTCTTC | CASSPGGEQFF
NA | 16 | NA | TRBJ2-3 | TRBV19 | TGTGCCAGTAGTCTATCCGGGACAAAGGGGTTAGGAACGCAGTATTTT | CASSLSGTKGLGTQYF
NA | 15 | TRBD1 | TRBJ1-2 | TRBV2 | TGTGCCAGCAGCCGGGGACAGGGGGCTAACTATGGCTACACCTTC | CASSRGQGANYGYTF
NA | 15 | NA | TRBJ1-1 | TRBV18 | TGTGCCAGCTCACCCCTGTCTCCGGGGAACACTGAAGCTTTCTTT | CASSPLSPGNTEAFF
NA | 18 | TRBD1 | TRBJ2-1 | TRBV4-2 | TGTGCCAGCAGCCAAGAGAAGGGTATGGGACAGGGCTACAATGAGCAGTTCTTC | CASSQEKGMGQGYNEQFF
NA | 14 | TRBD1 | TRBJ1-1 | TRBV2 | TGTGCCAGCAGTGATAGCAGGGGGCTAACTGAAGCTTTCTTT | CASSDSRGLTEAFF
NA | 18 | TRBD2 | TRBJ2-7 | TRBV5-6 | TGTGCCAGCAGCTTGGTGTCTAGCGGGGGGGACCGCTCCTACGAGCAGTACTTC | CASSLVSSGGDRSYEQYF
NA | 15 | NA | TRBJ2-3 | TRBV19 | TGTGCCAGTAGTATAGATTCGAGGTCGACAGATACGCAGTATTTT | CASSIDSRSTDTQYF
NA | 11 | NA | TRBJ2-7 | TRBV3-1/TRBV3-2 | TGTGCCAGCAGCCGGGAGTACGAGCAGTACTTC | CASSREYEQYF
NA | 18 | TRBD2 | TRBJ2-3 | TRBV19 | TGTGCCAGTAGTGGGGGCCTAGCGGGTCATCCTAGCACAGATACGCAGTATTTT | CASSGGLAGHPSTDTQYF
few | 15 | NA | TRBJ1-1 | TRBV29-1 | TGCAGCGTCGTTTTGGGAGGACAAAGGAACACTGAAGCTTTCTTT | CSVVLGGQRNTEAFF
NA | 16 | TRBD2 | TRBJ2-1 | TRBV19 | TGTGCCAGTAGTACAGGTAGACTAGCGGGAGTCCATGAGCAGTTCTTC | CASSTGRLAGVHEQFF
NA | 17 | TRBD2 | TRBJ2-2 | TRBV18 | TGTGCCAGCTCCCGGACTAGCGGGTTACAGAACACCGGGGAGCTGTTTTTT | CASSRTSGLQNTGELFF
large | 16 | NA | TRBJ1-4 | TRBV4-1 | TGCGCCAGCAGCCAAGAGGTTCAGGGATCTAATGAAAAACTGTTTTTT | CASSQEVQGSNEKLFF
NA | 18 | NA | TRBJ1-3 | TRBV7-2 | TGTGCCAGCAGCTTAGTCGGGGGGTCGAGAAGGTCTGGAAACACCATATATTTT | CASSLVGGSRRSGNTIYF
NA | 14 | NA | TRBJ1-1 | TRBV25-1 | TGTGCCAGCAGTGGAACAGGGCGGGACACTGAAGCTTTCTTT | CASSGTGRDTEAFF
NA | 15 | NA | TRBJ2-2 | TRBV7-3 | TGTGCCAGCAGCTTAATTGCGCTAGACACCGGGGAGCTGTTTTTT | CASSLIALDTGELFF
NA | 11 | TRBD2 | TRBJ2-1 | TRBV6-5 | TGTGCCAGCACAAGCGGGGCCCGACAGTTCTTC | CASTSGARQFF
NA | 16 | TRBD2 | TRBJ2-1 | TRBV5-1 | TGCGCCAGCAGCTTGGATAGGCTAGCGGGTTACAATGAGCAGTTCTTC | CASSLDRLAGYNEQFF
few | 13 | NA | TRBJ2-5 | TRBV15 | TGTGCCACCAGCGCGTACGGGATAGAGACCCAGTACTTC | CATSAYGIETQYF
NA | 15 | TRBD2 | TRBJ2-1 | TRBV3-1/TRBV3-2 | TGTGCCAGCAGCCAAGGGACTAGCTCCTACAATGAGCAGTTCTTC | CASSQGTSSYNEQFF
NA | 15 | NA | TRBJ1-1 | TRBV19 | TGTGCCAGTAGTATCCGCGGCGGAGGTAACACTGAAGCTTTCTTT | CASSIRGGGNTEAFF
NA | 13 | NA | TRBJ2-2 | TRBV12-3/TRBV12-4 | TGTGCCAGCAGTTTAGGGCAATCCGGGGAGCTGTTTTTT | CASSLGQSGELFF
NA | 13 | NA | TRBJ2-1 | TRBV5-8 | TGTGCCAGCAGCCGGGGGAGCCCCAATGAGCAGTTCTTC | CASSRGSPNEQFF
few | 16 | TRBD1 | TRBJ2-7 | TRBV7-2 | TGTGCCAGCAGCTTAGCGCCCACAGGGGGGTCCTACGAGCAGTACTTC | CASSLAPTGGSYEQYF
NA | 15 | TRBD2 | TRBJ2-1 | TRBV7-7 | TGTGCTAGCAGCCCCCCAGGGACTAGCCTCAATGAGCAGTTCTTC | CASSPPGTSLNEQFF
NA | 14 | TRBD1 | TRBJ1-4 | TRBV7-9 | TGTGCCAGCAGTCTCACAGGGGGCGGCGAAAAACTGTTTTTT | CASSLTGGGEKLFF
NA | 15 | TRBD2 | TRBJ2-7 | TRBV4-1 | TGCGCCAGCAGCCAAGGTCGGGGGGTCTCCTACGAGCAGTACTTC | CASSQGRGVSYEQYF
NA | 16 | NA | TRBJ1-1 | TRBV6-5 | TGTGCCAGCAGTTACTCGAGGACACGGGTGAACACTGAAGCTTTCTTT | CASSYSRTRVNTEAFF
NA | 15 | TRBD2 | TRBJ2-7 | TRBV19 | TGTGCCAGTTCCCCTAGCGGGTGGAGCTCCTACGAGCAGTACTTC | CASSPSGWSSYEQYF
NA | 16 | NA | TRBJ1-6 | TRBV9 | TGTGCCAGCAGCCTAACAAGTCAGGGAGGTGAGTCACCCCTCCACTTT | CASSLTSQGGESPLHF
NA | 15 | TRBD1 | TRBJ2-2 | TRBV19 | TGTGCCAGTAGCCATGGGGACAGGGAGGCCGGGGAGCTGTTTTTT | CASSHGDREAGELFF
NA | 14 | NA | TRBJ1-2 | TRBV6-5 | TGTGCCAGCAGCAACGAGACTAGTCACTATGGCTACACCTTC | CASSNETSHYGYTF
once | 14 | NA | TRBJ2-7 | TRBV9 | TGTGCCAGCAGCCCGGAGGGCCGGGGTTACGAGCAGTACTTC | CASSPEGRGYEQYF
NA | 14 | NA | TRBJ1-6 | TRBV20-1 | TGCAGTGCTAGTACCCCAGGGTTTGCTTCACCCCTCCACTTT | CSASTPGFASPLHF
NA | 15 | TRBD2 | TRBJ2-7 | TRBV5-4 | TGTGCCAGCAGCCCCCAAACTAGCGGGAGGGGCGAGCAGTACTTC | CASSPQTSGRGEQYF